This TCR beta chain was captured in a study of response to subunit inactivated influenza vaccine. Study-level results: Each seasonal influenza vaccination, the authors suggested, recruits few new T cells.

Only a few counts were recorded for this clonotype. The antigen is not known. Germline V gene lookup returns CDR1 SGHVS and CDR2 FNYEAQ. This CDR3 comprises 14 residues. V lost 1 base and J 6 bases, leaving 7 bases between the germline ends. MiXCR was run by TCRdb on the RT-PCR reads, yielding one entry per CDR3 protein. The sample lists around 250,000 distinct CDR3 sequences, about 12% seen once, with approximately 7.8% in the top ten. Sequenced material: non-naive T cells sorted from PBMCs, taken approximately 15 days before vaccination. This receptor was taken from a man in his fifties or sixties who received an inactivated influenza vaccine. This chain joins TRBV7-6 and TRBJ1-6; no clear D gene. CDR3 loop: CASSLVWGNSPLHF. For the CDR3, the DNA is TGTGCCAGCAGCTTAGTTTGGGGTAATTCACCCCTCCACTTT.